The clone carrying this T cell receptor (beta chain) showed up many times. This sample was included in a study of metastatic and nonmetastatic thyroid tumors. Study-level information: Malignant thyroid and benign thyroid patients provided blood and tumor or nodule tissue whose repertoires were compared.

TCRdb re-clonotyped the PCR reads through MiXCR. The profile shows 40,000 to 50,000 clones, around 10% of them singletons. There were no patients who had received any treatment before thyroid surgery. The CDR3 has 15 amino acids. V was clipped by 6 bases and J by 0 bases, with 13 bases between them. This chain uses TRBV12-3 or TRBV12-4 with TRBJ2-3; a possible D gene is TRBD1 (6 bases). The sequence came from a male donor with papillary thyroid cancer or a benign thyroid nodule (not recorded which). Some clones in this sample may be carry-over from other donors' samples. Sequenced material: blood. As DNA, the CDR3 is TGTGCCAGCAGCCCCCCCGGACAGAGCACAGATACGCAGTATTTT. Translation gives CASSPPGQSTDTQYF.